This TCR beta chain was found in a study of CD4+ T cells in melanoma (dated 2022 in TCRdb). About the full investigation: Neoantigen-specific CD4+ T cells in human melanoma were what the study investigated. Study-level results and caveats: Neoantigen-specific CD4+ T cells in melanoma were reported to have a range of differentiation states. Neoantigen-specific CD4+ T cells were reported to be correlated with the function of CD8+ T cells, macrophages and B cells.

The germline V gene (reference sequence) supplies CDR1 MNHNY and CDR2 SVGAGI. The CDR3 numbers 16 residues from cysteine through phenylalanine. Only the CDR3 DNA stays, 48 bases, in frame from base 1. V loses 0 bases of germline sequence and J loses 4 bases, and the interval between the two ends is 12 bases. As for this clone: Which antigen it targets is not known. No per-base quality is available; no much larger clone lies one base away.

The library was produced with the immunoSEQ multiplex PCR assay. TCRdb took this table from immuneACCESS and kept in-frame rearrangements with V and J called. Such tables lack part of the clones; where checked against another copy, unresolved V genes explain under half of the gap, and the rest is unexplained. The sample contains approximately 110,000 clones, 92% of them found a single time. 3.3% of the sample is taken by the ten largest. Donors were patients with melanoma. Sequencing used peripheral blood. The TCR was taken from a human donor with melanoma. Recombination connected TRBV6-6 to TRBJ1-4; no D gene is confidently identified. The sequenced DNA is TGTGCCAGCAGTTACTCGTCGCACAGCTATAATGAAAAACTGTTTTTT. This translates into CASSYSSHSYNEKLFF.